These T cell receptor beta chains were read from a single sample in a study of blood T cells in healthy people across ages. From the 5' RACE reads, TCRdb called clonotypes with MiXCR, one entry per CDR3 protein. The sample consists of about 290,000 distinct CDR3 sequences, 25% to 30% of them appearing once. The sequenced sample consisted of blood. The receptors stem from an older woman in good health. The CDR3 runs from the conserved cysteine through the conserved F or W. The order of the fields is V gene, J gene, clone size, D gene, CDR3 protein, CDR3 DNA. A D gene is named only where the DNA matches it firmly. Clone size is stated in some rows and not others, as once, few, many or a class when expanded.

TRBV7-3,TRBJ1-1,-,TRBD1,CASSLSRDRDVNTEAFF,TGTGCCAGCAGCTTATCCCGGGACAGGGACGTGAACACTGAAGCTTTCTTT
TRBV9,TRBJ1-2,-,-,CASSVEPGASSYGYTF,TGTGCCAGCAGCGTAGAACCGGGGGCGTCTTCCTATGGCTACACCTTC
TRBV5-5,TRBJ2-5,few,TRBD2,CASSSGLAGVTETQYF,TGTGCCAGCAGCTCCGGACTAGCGGGAGTGACGGAGACCCAGTACTTC
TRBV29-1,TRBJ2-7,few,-,CSASLQGYEQYF,TGCAGCGCCTCACTGCAGGGATACGAGCAGTACTTC
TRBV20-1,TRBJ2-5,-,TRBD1,CSARDLEAHDRGTQYF,TGCAGTGCTAGAGATCTAGAGGCCCACGACAGGGGGACCCAGTACTTC
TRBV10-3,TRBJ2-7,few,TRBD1,CATWAGTEPYEQYF,TGTGCCACATGGGCCGGGACAGAACCTTACGAGCAGTACTTC
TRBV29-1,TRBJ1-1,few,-,CSARTVVNAEDTEAFF,TGCAGCGCCCGGACAGTGGTAAATGCCGAAGATACTGAAGCTTTCTTT
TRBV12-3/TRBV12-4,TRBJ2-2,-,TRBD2,CASRGLAGFRTGELFF,TGTGCCAGCAGGGGACTAGCAGGGTTTCGGACCGGGGAGCTGTTTTTT
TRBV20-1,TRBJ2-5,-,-,CSAKTGAQETQYF,TGCAGTGCCAAAACCGGGGCCCAAGAGACCCAGTACTTC
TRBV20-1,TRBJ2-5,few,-,CSARGSPGDEQYF,TGCAGTGCTAGAGGTTCACCAGGCGATGAGCAGTACTTC
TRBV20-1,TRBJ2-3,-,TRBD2,CSARGRRDYLGKQYF,TGCAGTGCTAGAGGGCGGAGGGACTATCTGGGGAAGCAGTATTTT
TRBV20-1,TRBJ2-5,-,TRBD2,CSAPPLSGRGEQYF,TGCAGTGCGCCCCCCCTGAGCGGGAGGGGTGAGCAGTACTTC